This T cell receptor beta chain was observed in a study of OX40 agonist ivuxolimab in advanced cancers. The study in broad terms: Ivuxolimab, which targeted the costimulatory receptor OX40 (CD134), was an agonistic, fully human IgG2 monoclonal antibody. Partial responses were achieved by three dose-escalation patients, of whom one had hepatocellular carcinoma and two had cutaneous melanoma. Among the 52 dose-escalation patients, about 19 had hepatocellular carcinoma, around 15 melanoma, 9 renal cell carcinoma and 9 head and neck cancer. Peripheral TCRbeta sequencing was intended to test whether TCR sequence diversity was altered and clonal T-cell expansion was caused by ivuxolimab. The monotherapy dose-escalation portion (N of about 50 patients) of the phase I ivuxolimab trial is reported in the paper. Prior anti-PD-1, anti-PD-L1 or anti-CTLA-4 therapy was permitted, and checkpoint inhibitors had been received by approximately 39% of dose-escalation patients. The dose-escalation cohort was 82.7% male with a mean age of around 62 years, ranging from roughly 23 to 80. Intravenous ivuxolimab was administered to patients every 2 weeks at six dose levels: 0.01, 0.1, 0.3, 1.5, 3 and 10 mg/kg.

The trial excluded patients who had a history of autoimmune disease or were on systemic immunosuppression. Peripheral blood for TCR sequencing was collected from all dose cohorts at baseline, on cycle 4 day 1, and on cycle 7 day 1. Samples were obtained from an open-label, multicenter, first-in-human phase I dose-escalation trial of ivuxolimab. Adults with locally advanced or metastatic melanoma, renal cell, hepatocellular, or head and neck squamous cell carcinoma were enrolled in the trial. Before TCR sequencing, CD4+ T cells and CD8+ T cells were sorted from peripheral blood as separate populations. General conclusions and limits of the study: The antigen specificity of the clonally expanded peripheral T cells was not determined. At doses of 0.1 to 3.0 mg/kg, clonal expansion of both CD4+ and CD8+ blood T cells was observed from baseline to week 6. Partial responders in the 0.1-3.0 mg/kg groups had among the lowest normalized peripheral clonal expansion, especially among CD8+ T cells. On average, CD8+ T cells showed more expanded clones than CD4+ T cells after ivuxolimab. Low levels of normalized T-cell clonal expansion were also seen in some patients who did not respond.

As for this clone: Its recognized antigen is unknown. Base qualities are missing; no much larger clone stands one base away.

Genomic DNA was isolated from the sorted cells so that the TCRbeta CDR3 region could be sequenced. The immunoSEQ Assay was used for sequencing of TCRbeta CDR3 regions. TCRdb obtained this table from immuneACCESS and retained in-frame rearrangements with V and J assigned. These tables miss some clones; where compared with another copy, unresolved V genes account for less than half of the shortfall, and the remainder is unexplained. Within this sample are 50,000 to 65,000 clones, with 81% of them counted one time only. The top ten hold around 1% of the sample. The CDR3 goes from the cysteine to the phenylalanine over 16 residues. The CDR3 DNA has 48 bases and is translated from base 1. Trimming accounts for 9 bases at V and 2 bases at J, while the number of junction bases matched to no gene is 13. Taken from the germline V gene (reference sequence), the CDR1 and CDR2 loops are SGHNT and YYREEE.

Rearrangement joined TRBV5-4 to TRBJ2-3, and TRBD2 matches 9 of the central bases. The receptor comes from an adult with an advanced solid tumor such as melanoma, head and neck, liver or kidney cancer. The source was CD4+ or CD8+ T cells sorted from blood, collected in a trial of the OX40 agonist ivuxolimab. In nucleotide form, the sequence is TGTGCCACGTATACGGCTAGCGGGGCCAACACAGATACGCAGTATTTT. It encodes CATYTASGANTDTQYF. Beyond the CDR3, the reference TRBV5-4 and TRBJ2-3 genes provide the residues; the full variable domain reads: ETGVTQSPTHLIKTRGQQVTLRCSSQSGHNTVSWYQQALGQGPQFIFQYYREEENGRGNFPPRFSGLQFPNYSSELNVNALELDDSALYLCATYTASGANTDTQYFGPGTRLTVL.